This T cell receptor (beta chain) was captured in a study of OX40 agonist ivuxolimab in advanced cancers. Looking at the study overall: A mean age of roughly 62 years, range roughly 20 to 85, was recorded, and around 85% were male.

Profiling relied on immunoSEQ multiplex PCR, and the TCRdb table lists in-frame clones only, not all of them. The sample includes some 66,000 clones, roughly four fifths of them seen just once. Samples of blood were obtained at baseline, on cycle 4 day 1, and on cycle 7 day 1. The germline CDR1 and CDR2 sequences are SGHVS and FQNEAQ. There are 17 residues in the CDR3. The ends lost 1 base at V and 4 bases at J; junction bases unmatched: 7. This TCR came from an adult with an advanced solid tumor such as melanoma, head and neck, liver or kidney cancer. The gene calls are TRBV7-8 and TRBJ1-5; TRBD1 matches at 10 bases. Sequences were derived from CD4+ or CD8+ T cells sorted from blood, sampled in a trial of the OX40 agonist ivuxolimab. The CDR3 protein is CASSLGVGTGVNQPQHF. DNA for the CDR3: TGTGCCAGCAGCTTAGGCGTCGGGACAGGGGTGAATCAGCCCCAGCATTTT.